The 24 T cell receptor beta chains reported below all come from one sample, sequenced in a study of CD8 T cells in Susac syndrome. Reverse transcription used about 0.45 to 1 ug RNA and random hexamers. MiXCR, applied by TCRdb to the immunoSEQ multiplex PCR reads, yields one record per CDR3 protein. Among more than 150,000 distinct CDR3 sequences, approximately 94% were seen once, and the ten largest hold roughly 0.2%. The sequencing sample was made of CD8+ T cells from PBMCs. The receptors here all came from a human donor with multiple sclerosis.

V and J are TRBV9 and TRBJ2-5; 7 bases match TRBD2. This CDR3 has 14 residues. The V gene end was trimmed by 3 bases and the J gene end by 2 bases; junction bases not matched to a gene: 4. Germline CDR1 SGDLS, CDR2 YYNGEE. Here the CDR3 DNA reads TGTGCCAGCAGCGCCTGGGGGGGACAAGAGACCCAGTACTTC. It yields the protein CASSAWGGQETQYF.

V and J are TRBV12-3 or TRBV12-4 and TRBJ2-1; D gene ambiguous. The ends were cut back, 6 bases at V and 1 base at J, with 13 bases in the middle. The length of the CDR3 is 15 residues. The CDR3 region is CASSNSLSSYNEQFF. CDR3 coding DNA: TGTGCCAGCAGCAATAGTCTTTCATCCTACAATGAGCAGTTCTTC.

The chain is built from TRBV6-6 and TRBJ2-7, with 9 bases identical to TRBD1. The CDR3 length is 13 residues. Trimming cost V 7 bases and J 5 bases; bases outside gene matches: 6. The germline CDR1 and CDR2 sequences are MNHNY and SVGAGI (reference sequence). This CDR3 reads CASTTGGLDEQYF. CDR3 in DNA: TGTGCCAGCACCACAGGGGGCCTCGACGAGCAGTACTTC.

The V call is TRBV7-9, the J call TRBJ2-1; the D is unclear. This CDR3 is 13 amino acids long. V was clipped by 0 bases and J by 3 bases, with 3 bases between them. Germline CDR1 is SEHNR and CDR2 is FQNEAQ (reference sequence). The CDR3 loop reads CASSLADYNEQFF. The CDR3, as DNA: TGTGCCAGCAGCTTAGCTGACTACAATGAGCAGTTCTTC.

This clonotype was seen just once. J is TRBJ1-1 and V is TRBV30; D is possibly TRBD1 (5 bases). Germline V lookup: CDR1 GTSNPN, CDR2 SVGIG (reference sequence). V was clipped by 5 bases and J by 1 base, with 11 bases between them. The CDR3 length is 13 residues. The CDR3 DNA reads as TGTGCCTGGGCCGACAGCCCGAACACTGAAGCTTTCTTT. Translation gives CAWADSPNTEAFF.

The chain links TRBV10-3 to TRBJ2-3; a possible D gene is TRBD2 (5 bases). The germline gives CDR1 ENHRY, CDR2 SYGVKD. This CDR3 spans 13 amino acids. The V end lost 4 bases, the J end lost 6 bases, and 11 bases lay between the germline ends. The CDR3 here is CAISGEGLDTQYF. The DNA of the CDR3 is TGTGCCATCAGTGGCGAGGGTTTGGATACGCAGTATTTT.

The V call is TRBV9, the J call TRBJ2-3; 9 bases map to TRBD1. The length of the CDR3 is 17 residues. The trim removed 3 bases at V and 0 bases at J, leaving 8 bases unmatched. Germline-derived CDR1 and CDR2 are SGDLS and YYNGEE. CDR3 coding DNA: TGTGCCAGCAGCGCGCGCCTCGGGACAGGGAGCACAGATACGCAGTATTTT. Its protein is CASSARLGTGSTDTQYF.

This chain uses TRBV15 with TRBJ1-1; D gene ambiguous. Between the trimmed V and J ends, which lost 1 base and 7 bases, there was a span of 4 bases. CDR1 LNHNV and CDR2 YYDKDF come from the germline V gene (reference sequence). This CDR3 comprises 11 residues. CDR3 nucleotides: TGTGCCACCAGCAGAGGAGGTGAAGCTTTCTTT. It encodes CATSRGGEAFF.

This clonotype was observed a single time. The chain combines TRBV21-1 with TRBJ2-7. TRBV21-1 is a listed pseudogene. This CDR3 has 14 amino acids. In DNA, the CDR3 is TGTGCCAGCAGCAAGACCCTAAGCTCCTACGAGCAGTACTTC. Translation: CASSKTLSSYEQYF.

This clonotype was picked up one time. The chain joins TRBV20-1 to TRBJ1-6, with 7 bases identical to TRBD1. The germline CDR1 and CDR2 sequences are DFQATT and SNEGSKA (reference sequence). The CDR3 length is 15 residues. The V segment lost 5 bases and the J segment 2 bases; nucleotides outside the gene matches: 6. This CDR3 is CSALGGTAYNSPLHF. In DNA form, the CDR3 reads TGCAGTGCTTTAGGGGGCACCGCCTATAATTCACCCCTCCACTTT.

The chain joins TRBV13 to TRBJ2-3; D unclear. V lost 6 bases and J 5 bases, leaving 6 bases between the germline ends. The length of the CDR3 is 11 residues. Germline values: CDR1 PRHDT, CDR2 FYEKMQ (reference sequence). The CDR3 protein is CASRSRDTQYF. The CDR3 DNA is TGTGCCAGCAGGAGTAGAGATACGCAGTATTTT.

This chain links TRBV7-9 with TRBJ2-3; 9 bases are shared with TRBD2. Germline CDR1 reads SEHNR; CDR2 reads FQNEAQ (reference sequence). V was pared by 5 bases and J by 6 bases, with 18 bases of the junction left unmatched. The CDR3 loop spans 18 amino acids. The CDR3 loop reads CASSPNLVTAGGGDTQYF. The CDR3 DNA follows: TGTGCCAGCAGCCCCAACCTAGTGACAGCGGGGGGTGGCGATACGCAGTATTTT.

This rearrangement joins TRBV2 to TRBJ2-7; D ambiguous. This CDR3 is 13 amino acids long. The germline V gene encodes CDR1 SNHLY and CDR2 FYNNEI. V was cut by 4 bases and J by 2 bases, with 9 bases left in between. In nucleotides, the CDR3 is TGTGCCAGCAGTGGCAGGAACCCCTACGAGCAGTACTTC. Its protein is CASSGRNPYEQYF. The variable domain in full, completed from reference TRBV2 and TRBJ2-7, reads EPEVTQTPSHQVTQMGQEVILRCVPISNHLYFYWYRQILGQKVEFLVSFYNNEISEKSEIFDDQFSVERPDGSNFTLKIRSTKLEDSAMYFCASSGRNPYEQYFGPGTRLTVT.

J is TRBJ2-3 and V is TRBV23-1; TRBD2 matches 9 bases. TRBV23-1 is known as an ORF, though its function is uncertain. CDR3 length: 19 residues. Losses at the gene ends were 6 bases for V and 2 bases for J; bases not matched to a gene: 18. In DNA, the CDR3 is TGCGCCAGCAGCCGCTCCGGGACTAGCAATAATAACAACACAGATACGCAGTATTTT. Translation gives CASSRSGTSNNNNTDTQYF.

The rearrangement joins TRBV30 to TRBJ1-2; D uncertain. Trimming took off 0 bases at V and 4 bases at J, with 15 bases between the two ends. There are 15 residues in the CDR3. Germline V gives CDR1 GTSNPN, CDR2 SVGIG (reference sequence). The CDR3 coding sequence is TGTGCCTGGAGTGTAAACATTTTCGACCTCTATGGCTACACCTTC. It specifies CAWSVNIFDLYGYTF. Full variable domain (missing parts from reference TRBV30 and TRBJ1-2): SQTIHQWPATLVQPVGSPLSLECTVEGTSNPNLYWYRQAAGRGLQLLFYSVGIGQISSEVPQNLSASRPQDRQFILSSKKLLLSDSGFYLCAWSVNIFDLYGYTFGSGTRLTVV.

The chain joins TRBV27 to TRBJ1-5; D gene ambiguous. Trimming shortened V by 6 bases and J by 2 bases, and 11 bases separated the two germline ends. Germline V gene sequence: CDR1 MNHEY, CDR2 SMNVEV (reference sequence). This CDR3 is built from 14 residues. CDR3 loop: CASRLDGGNQPQHF. The CDR3 DNA sequence: TGTGCCAGCAGACTCGACGGGGGCAATCAGCCCCAGCATTTT.

The chain uses TRBV20-1 and TRBJ1-1; D is uncertain. The CDR3 consists of 14 residues. V was shortened by 6 bases and J by 3 bases, with 17 bases between the two germline ends. The germline V gene has CDR1 DFQATT and CDR2 SNEGSKA (reference sequence). The CDR3 reads CSASPGPRDTEAFF. In nucleotides, the CDR3 is TGCAGTGCGTCACCCGGACCGAGGGACACTGAAGCTTTCTTT.

J is TRBJ1-4 and V is TRBV15, with D possibly TRBD1 on 6 matching bases. V was clipped by 5 bases and J by 5 bases, with 15 bases between them. This CDR3 has 15 amino acids. Germline loops: CDR1 LNHNV, CDR2 YYDKDF (reference sequence). CDR3 bases: TGTGCCACCAGCCCAAGAGGACAGCCGAATGAAAAACTGTTTTTT. Translating it yields CATSPRGQPNEKLFF.

This chain links TRBV23-1 with TRBJ1-6; D remains unclear. TRBV23-1 has ORF status, its function being uncertain. The CDR3 extends over 16 amino acids. V was cut by 2 bases and J by 7 bases, with 15 bases left in between. The CDR3 here is CASSQVPRVRNSPLHF. The CDR3 bases are TGCGCCAGCAGTCAAGTCCCTCGCGTACGAAATTCACCCCTCCACTTT.

The V gene is TRBV6-5, the J gene TRBJ1-2; 9 nucleotides match TRBD1. Per the germline V gene, CDR1 is MNHEY and CDR2 is SVGAGI. Unmatched junction bases numbered 7, after V lost 2 bases and J lost 6 bases. The CDR3 runs to 15 residues. The CDR3 DNA follows: TGTGCCAGCAGTTACGGGCCCGGGACAGGGAATGGCTACACCTTC. Its protein is CASSYGPGTGNGYTF.

V usage is TRBV7-9 and J usage is TRBJ2-3; 8 positions agree with TRBD1. CDR3 length: 12 residues. CDR1 is SEHNR, CDR2 FQNEAQ, per germline (reference sequence). Trimming cost V 1 base and J 11 bases; bases outside gene matches: 2. The CDR3 is CASSLVDRGQYF. CDR3 DNA sequence: TGTGCCAGCAGCTTAGTCGACAGGGGGCAGTATTTT.

Written as DNA, the CDR3 is TGTGCCAGCAGCGTAGAAACCACCAATCGGGGGAGTGAGCAGTTCTTC. Protein product: CASSVETTNRGSEQFF. The V and J genes are TRBV9 and TRBJ2-1, with a tentative D call TRBD2 (6 bases). The V gene's germline CDR1 is SGDLS and CDR2 YYNGEE. The CDR3 has 16 amino acids. Trimming took 0 bases from V and 9 from J, leaving 19 bases between them.

The chain carries TRBV6-6 and TRBJ2-3; D gene ambiguous. The ends were cut back, 5 bases at V and 0 bases at J, with 3 bases in the middle. Germline V CDR1 and CDR2: MNHNY, SVGAGI (reference sequence). The CDR3 totals 12 residues. The CDR3 here is CASSDSTDTQYF. CDR3 DNA: TGTGCCAGCAGTGACAGCACAGATACGCAGTATTTT.

This chain joins TRBV27 and TRBJ1-2; the D gene is possibly TRBD1 (5 bases). Looked up from germline, CDR1 is MNHEY and CDR2 is SMNVEV (reference sequence). This CDR3 region has 14 residues. Trimming removed 7 bases from V and 8 bases from J, with 20 bases in between. CDR3 nucleotides: TGTGCCAGCACCTCCGGGGGAGGGGCGGAGGGCTACACCTTC. Its translation: CASTSGGGAEGYTF.